This T cell receptor beta chain comes out of a study of shared clonotypes between healthy human individuals. Study overall: Plates per donor: three CD4 naive, three CD4 memory, two CD8 naive, one CD8 memory. Notes on the study in general: Generation probability values for non-shared clonotypes were lower than those for clonotypes shared by all four donors. Sharing across four donors was highest in naive CD4 (roughly 5%) and lowest in memory CD8 (approximately 0.4%).

Turning to this clone: Its target is unknown.

Deep-level running was used for the assay. TCRdb keeps only in-frame clones here, not all; method: immunoSEQ multiplex PCR. This table holds 600,000 or so clones, nearly 98% found once. Positively selected for CCR7, the CD45RO-negative cells used as naive CD8 cells excluded terminally differentiated effector memory CD45RA+ cells. This CDR3 has 18 amino acids. Per the germline V gene, CDR1 is KGHSH and CDR2 is LQKENI. Deletions cut 2 bases from V and 5 bases from J, with 22 bases between. Sequenced material: naive CD8+ T cells sorted from blood. This receptor was identified in a man aged 30 to 45 in good health. V and J are TRBV18 and TRBJ2-1, with D possibly called TRBD1 or TRBD2 (5 bases each). CDR3 DNA sequence: TGTGCCAGCTCACCATTCGGGGTGGGACGGCCCATCAACAATGAGCAGTTCTTC. Encoded protein: CASSPFGVGRPINNEQFF.